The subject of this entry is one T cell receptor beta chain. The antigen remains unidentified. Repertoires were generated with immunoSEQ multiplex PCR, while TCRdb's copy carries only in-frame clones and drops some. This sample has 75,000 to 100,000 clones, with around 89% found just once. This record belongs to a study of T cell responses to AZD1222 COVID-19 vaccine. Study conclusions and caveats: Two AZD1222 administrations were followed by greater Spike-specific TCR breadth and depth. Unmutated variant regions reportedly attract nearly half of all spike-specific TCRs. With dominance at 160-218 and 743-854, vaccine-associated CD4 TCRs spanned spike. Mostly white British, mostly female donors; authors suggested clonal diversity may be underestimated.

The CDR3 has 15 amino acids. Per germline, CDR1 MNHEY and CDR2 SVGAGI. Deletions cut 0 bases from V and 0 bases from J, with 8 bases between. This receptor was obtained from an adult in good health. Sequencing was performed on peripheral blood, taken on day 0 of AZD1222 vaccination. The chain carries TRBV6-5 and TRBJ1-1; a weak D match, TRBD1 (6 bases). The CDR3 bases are TGTGCCAGCAGTTACTCTGCAGGGGTGAACACTGAAGCTTTCTTT. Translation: CASSYSAGVNTEAFF.